Presented here are 17 T cell receptor beta chains from one specimen sequenced in a study of T-cell reconstitution after alpha-beta-depleted transplantation in children. As it was prepared, the TCRbeta library received unique molecular identifiers. One entry per CDR3 protein results from TCRdb running MiXCR on the PCR reads. This table has hundreds of thousands of distinct CDR3 sequences, roughly 15% appearing once. Here the sequenced sample was PBMCs from the stem cell graft donor, taken from the stem cell graft. These receptors were obtained from a human donor who donated a stem cell graft to a child with acute myeloid leukemia.

As concerns this clonotype: A much more abundant neighbour one base away suggests this may be a read error. The V and J genes are TRBV20-1 and TRBJ1-5; D remains unclear. The closer fit of TRBJ2-3 to the DNA end suggests the J call may be wrong. The CDR3 runs 13 residues. Germline CDR1 and CDR2: DFQATT and SNEGSKA (reference sequence). The CDR3 loop reads CSARLDSNQPQYF. CDR3 nucleotide sequence: TGCAGTGCTAGATTGGATTCGAATCAGCCCCAGTATTTT.

As to this clonotype: Being one base from a much bigger clone, this may be a read error. V is TRBV7-2 and J is TRBJ2-1; no reliable D call. CDR3 length equals 13 residues. CDR1 and CDR2 from the germline V gene are SGHTA and FQGNSA. CDR3 loop: CASSLALYNDQFF. CDR3 in DNA: TGTGCCAGCAGCTTAGCCCTCTACAATGACCAGTTCTTC.

Many counts were recorded for this clonotype. This chain connects TRBV29-1 to TRBJ1-1; the D is unclear. CDR1 and CDR2 from the germline V gene are SQVTM and ANQGSEA. Trimming cost V 2 bases and J 3 bases, with 7 bases left between them. The CDR3 spans 12 residues. CDR3 region: CSVEQPYTEAFF. The CDR3 DNA is TGCAGCGTTGAACAGCCCTACACTGAAGCTTTCTTT. Full variable domain (remainder filled in from reference TRBV29-1 and TRBJ1-1): SAVISQKPSRDICQRGTSLTIQCQVDSQVTMMFWYRQQPGQSLTLIATANQGSEATYESGFVIDKFPISRPNLTFSTLTVSNMSPEDSSIYLCSVEQPYTEAFFGQGTRLTVV.

This clonotype showed up just a few times. The chain uses TRBV5-1 and TRBJ1-1; D gene uncertain. The ends were cut back, 3 bases at V and 2 bases at J, with 17 bases in the middle. This CDR3 contains 16 residues. Per germline, CDR1 SGHRS and CDR2 YFSETQ. The CDR3 region has the DNA TGCGCCAGCAGCTACGGCCGGGGAAACCAAAACACTGAAGCTTTCTTT. Amino acids: CASSYGRGNQNTEAFF.

As to this clonotype: A read error is possible here, since a much larger clone lies one base away. The V gene is TRBV29-1, the J gene TRBJ2-1; maybe TRBD2 (6 bases). V was trimmed by 7 bases and J by 1 base, leaving 8 bases between them. CDR1 SQVTM and CDR2 ANQGSEA come from the germline V gene. The CDR3 is made up of 12 amino acids. The CDR3 reads CSGGLSYNEQFF. CDR3 DNA sequence: TGCAGCGGGGGACTTTCCTACAATGAGCAGTTCTTC.

This clonotype was detected a few times. V gene TRBV7-2 combines with J gene TRBJ2-4, with 12 bases fitting TRBD2. CDR3 size: 15 residues. Germline CDR1 SGHTA, CDR2 FQGNSA. The trim removed 5 bases at V and 9 bases at J, leaving 8 bases unmatched. CDR3 sequence: CASSPWTSGAIIQYF. Here the CDR3 DNA reads TGTGCCAGCAGCCCTTGGACTAGCGGGGCGATCATTCAGTACTTC.

The J gene is TRBJ2-5, the V gene TRBV12-3 or TRBV12-4, with D perhaps given as TRBD1 or TRBD2 (5 bases each). V was cut by 7 bases and J by 2 bases, with 11 bases left in between. The CDR3 loop spans 13 amino acids. CDR3 sequence: CASKGTWQETQYF. The CDR3 nucleotides are TGTGCCAGCAAAGGGACGTGGCAAGAGACCCAGTACTTC.

V is TRBV12-3 or TRBV12-4 and J is TRBJ1-5; D is possibly TRBD1 (6 bases). This CDR3 region has 14 residues. The V end lost 6 bases, the J end lost 6 bases, and 15 bases lay between the germline ends. The CDR3 coding sequence is TGTGCCAGCAGACCCGAACAGGGCGGTCAGCCCCAGCATTTT. This encodes CASRPEQGGQPQHF.

This clonotype was counted many times. The V and J genes are TRBV6-5 and TRBJ1-2, with D perhaps TRBD1 (5 bases). The length of the CDR3 is 14 residues. The V gene lost 4 bases and the J gene lost 1 base, with 10 bases spanning the gap. The germline V gene encodes CDR1 MNHEY and CDR2 SVGAGI. Here the CDR3 reads CASSSQGLNYGYTF. The CDR3 DNA follows: TGTGCCAGCAGTTCGCAGGGCCTTAACTATGGCTACACCTTC.

This clonotype was found many times. V is TRBV12-3 or TRBV12-4 and J is TRBJ2-5; maybe TRBD2 (5 bases). The CDR3 covers 12 residues. Trimming pared 6 bases from V and 7 bases from J, leaving 12 bases between. The CDR3: CASSPSYGTQYF. CDR3 nucleotide sequence: TGTGCCAGCAGCCCTAGCTACGGGACCCAGTACTTC.

This clonotype was recorded many times. This chain uses TRBV12-3 or TRBV12-4 with TRBJ1-1, with D unclear. With 4 bases removed from V and 0 bases from J, the gap between germline ends came to 9 bases. There are 14 residues in the CDR3. Written as DNA, the CDR3 is TGTGCCAGCAGTTACGGGTTTTTGAACACTGAAGCTTTCTTT. Protein: CASSYGFLNTEAFF.

CDR3 in amino acids: CSVRTLDDNEQFF. The CDR3 nucleotides are TGCAGCGTTCGGACCCTCGATGACAATGAGCAGTTCTTC. The rearrangement joins TRBV29-1 to TRBJ2-1; D is unclear. Germline V gene sequence: CDR1 SQVTM, CDR2 ANQGSEA. Trimming removed 5 bases at V and 5 bases at J, with 13 bases between. This CDR3 is 13 amino acids long.

This clonotype was seen more than once but under ten times. The V gene is TRBV30, the J gene TRBJ2-7; D is uncertain. The germline CDR1 and CDR2 sequences are GTSNPN and SVGIG (reference sequence). CDR3 length: 13 amino acids. Trimming stripped 7 bases from V and 2 bases from J, with 15 bases between. CDR3 region: CASRLSNTYEQYF. The CDR3 coding sequence is TGTGCCTCCCGACTCTCCAACACCTACGAGCAGTACTTC.

The V gene is TRBV5-1, the J gene TRBJ1-6; tentatively, D is TRBD1 (6 bases). CDR3 length: 15 amino acids. CDR1 and CDR2 from the germline V gene are SGHRS and YFSETQ. V shed 1 base and J shed 5 bases, with 10 bases lying between them. For the CDR3, the DNA is TGCGCCAGCAGCTTGTCCAGGGGTGATAATTCACCCCTCCACTTT. It codes for CASSLSRGDNSPLHF. The full variable domain, its missing parts supplied by reference TRBV5-1 and TRBJ1-6, is KAGVTQTPRYLIKTRGQQVTLSCSPISGHRSVSWYQQTPGQGLQFLFEYFSETQRNKGNFPGRFSGRQFSNSRSEMNVSTLELGDSALYLCASSLSRGDNSPLHFGNGTRLTVT.

This clonotype was detected many times. The chain couples TRBV4-3 to TRBJ2-3; TRBD2 matches 8 bases. The CDR3 is 16 amino acids. CDR1 LGHNA and CDR2 YSLEER come from the germline V gene. V lost 4 bases to trimming and J lost 7 bases; unmatched junction nucleotides: 13. As DNA, the CDR3 is TGCGCCAGCAGCCCTCGGGTTAGCGGGGATCCTCATACGCAGTATTTT. Amino acids: CASSPRVSGDPHTQYF.

This clonotype has a count of ten or more. The chain is built from TRBV29-1 and TRBJ2-3; D is possibly TRBD1 (5 bases). CDR1 and CDR2 from the germline V gene are SQVTM and ANQGSEA. CDR3 length equals 14 residues. V lost 2 bases, J lost 2 bases, and 11 bases lay in between. CDR3 loop: CSVETGWITDTQYF. CDR3 DNA sequence: TGCAGCGTTGAAACAGGATGGATCACAGATACGCAGTATTTT.

This clonotype has at least ten counts. Sequence at one end of the junction differs from germline and may be a read error. This chain uses TRBV6-1 with TRBJ2-1; D is unresolved. The length of the CDR3 is 11 residues. Germline V lookup: CDR1 MNHNS, CDR2 SASEGT. The CDR3 DNA reads as TGTGCCAGCAGTGAAGGGGGAAAGGGTCGGTTC. This translates into CASSEGGKGRF.